Shown below are 26 T cell receptor beta chains from a single sample sequenced in a study of blood T cell repertoires in COVID-19. Libraries were prepared by immunoSEQ multiplex PCR; TCRdb keeps only in-frame clonotypes and omits some of them. The profile shows 300,000 to 450,000 clones, about 80% of them singletons. Source material: peripheral blood. The receptors derive from a human donor with acute or convalescent COVID-19. The donor label of this sample is uncertain.

This chain joins TRBV7-9 and TRBJ2-1, with D maybe TRBD1 (5 bases). The V and J ends lost 1 base and 5 bases respectively, with 9 bases between them. CDR1 and CDR2 from the germline V gene are SEHNR and FQNEAQ (reference sequence). The CDR3 is 14 residues long. The CDR3 region is CASSLVTGDNEQFF. CDR3 DNA sequence: TGTGCCAGCAGCTTAGTCACAGGAGACAATGAGCAGTTCTTC.

The rearrangement uses TRBV2 and TRBJ2-3; TRBD1 matches at 7 bases. J gave up 1 base and V 6 bases, and 7 bases lay outside the gene matches. Germline V gene data show CDR1 as SNHLY and CDR2 as FYNNEI. This CDR3 has 15 amino acids. In DNA, the CDR3 is TGTGCCAGCAGGTTGGACAGGACCCGCACAGATACGCAGTATTTT. It specifies CASRLDRTRTDTQYF.

The V call is TRBV5-5, the J call TRBJ1-6; 8 nucleotides agree with TRBD1. Germline V gene sequence: CDR1 SGHKS, CDR2 YYEKEE (reference sequence). The CDR3 covers 15 residues. With 4 bases clipped from V and 8 bases from J, the junction kept 8 bases outside the gene matches. In nucleotides, the CDR3 is TGTGCCAGCAGCGTTTGGTTACAGGGGGATTCACCCCTCCACTTT. It yields the protein CASSVWLQGDSPLHF.

On this clone: The junction differs from germline at one of its ends, possibly a read error. The chain has TRBV5-1 and TRBJ2-1; possible D gene TRBD1, 5 bases. The CDR3 loop spans 16 amino acids. The germline CDR1 and CDR2 sequences are SGHRS and YFSETQ. CDR3 nucleotide sequence: TGCGCCAGCAGTTTGGCGTTTGGGGCAGAGGTCGATGAGCAGTTCTTC. Translated, it gives CASSLAFGAEVDEQFF.

The genes are TRBV4-1 and TRBJ2-2; D may be TRBD1 (6 bases). Trimming shortened V by 4 bases and J by 5 bases, and 20 bases separated the two germline ends. This CDR3 comprises 17 residues. The germline V gene has CDR1 MGHRA and CDR2 YSYEKL. The CDR3 loop reads CASSPLGQGRRTGELFF. The DNA for the CDR3 is TGCGCCAGCAGCCCCCTTGGGCAGGGGCGAAGGACCGGGGAGCTGTTTTTT.

The chain links TRBV6-5 to TRBJ2-7; a weak D match, TRBD2 (5 bases). Germline CDR1 MNHEY, CDR2 SVGAGI. Trimming pared 2 bases from V and 6 bases from J, leaving 14 bases between. The CDR3 is 14 amino acids. In DNA, the CDR3 is TGTGCCAGCAGTTACGGGAGAGGATTGGGCGAGCAGTACTTC. This gives the protein CASSYGRGLGEQYF.

The chain recombines TRBV18 with TRBJ1-5; possible D gene TRBD1, 5 bases. There are 15 residues in the CDR3. V was shortened by 2 bases and J by 3 bases, with 11 bases between the two germline ends. The germline CDR1 and CDR2 sequences are KGHSH and LQKENI. CDR3 region: CASSPAAGFNQPQHF. CDR3 DNA: TGTGCCAGCTCACCAGCCGCAGGGTTCAATCAGCCCCAGCATTTT.

The V call is TRBV5-1, the J call TRBJ2-1, with D possibly being TRBD1 (6 bases). The length of the CDR3 is 15 residues. V shed 5 bases and J shed 0 bases, with 12 bases lying between them. Looked up from germline, CDR1 is SGHRS and CDR2 is YFSETQ. CDR3 bases: TGCGCCAGCAGAGATACAGGGAACTCCTACAATGAGCAGTTCTTC. Translation: CASRDTGNSYNEQFF.

The rearrangement links TRBV5-1 to TRBJ2-1; possible D gene TRBD2, 6 bases. V shed 0 bases and J shed 0 bases, with 10 bases lying between them. The CDR3 covers 16 residues. Germline CDR1 is SGHRS and CDR2 is YFSETQ. The CDR3 here is CASSLGGGNSYNEQFF. CDR3 coding DNA: TGCGCCAGCAGCTTGGGTGGGGGGAACTCCTACAATGAGCAGTTCTTC. Together with reference TRBV5-1 and TRBJ2-1, the CDR3 gives the full variable domain: KAGVTQTPRYLIKTRGQQVTLSCSPISGHRSVSWYQQTPGQGLQFLFEYFSETQRNKGNFPGRFSGRQFSNSRSEMNVSTLELGDSALYLCASSLGGGNSYNEQFFGPGTRLTVL.

The chain employs TRBV5-5 and TRBJ1-2, with D maybe TRBD1 (5 bases). The CDR3 extends over 15 amino acids. The V gene's germline CDR1 is SGHKS and CDR2 YYEKEE (reference sequence). The V end was cut by 1 base, the J end by 4 bases, with 14 bases between. In DNA, the CDR3 is TGTGCCAGCAGCTTGTATGCTGTGGGGGGCTATGGCTACACCTTC. The encoded protein is CASSLYAVGGYGYTF.

The chain joins TRBV5-1 to TRBJ1-6; no definite D call. The CDR3 consists of 14 residues. Between the trimmed V and J ends, which lost 2 bases and 10 bases, there was a span of 13 bases. Germline CDR1 SGHRS, CDR2 YFSETQ. For the CDR3, the DNA is TGCGCCAGCAGCTTTGAGGGTTGGGGATCACCCCTCCACTTT. Translating it yields CASSFEGWGSPLHF.

This chain uses TRBV6-1 with TRBJ2-3, with 11 nucleotides matching TRBD2. Looked up from germline, CDR1 is MNHNS and CDR2 is SASEGT. The length of the CDR3 is 18 residues. Trimming removed 0 bases from V and 2 bases from J; junction bases left unmatched: 7. The CDR3, as DNA: TGTGCCAGCAGTGAAGCGATCCTAGCGGGGGGACTCACAGATACGCAGTATTTT. Protein sequence: CASSEAILAGGLTDTQYF.

The chain couples TRBV15 to TRBJ1-1, with D unclear. The CDR3 has 15 residues. Trimming shortened V by 0 bases and J by 11 bases, and 19 bases separated the two germline ends. The germline gives CDR1 LNHNV, CDR2 YYDKDF (reference sequence). The CDR3 nucleotides read TGTGCCACCAGCAGAGATCTTTCCCGGGAGTACGGGGCTTTCTTT. Translating it yields CATSRDLSREYGAFF.

The chain combines TRBV3-1 (or the pseudogene TRBV3-2) with TRBJ1-6; TRBD1 is a possible D gene (5 bases). V lost 3 bases and J 4 bases, leaving 13 bases between the germline ends. The CDR3 covers 16 residues. CDR1 is LGHDT and CDR2 is YNNKEL in the germline V gene (reference sequence). In DNA form, the CDR3 reads TGTGCCAGCAGCCAGGCGAGACAGAGTTATAATTCACCCCTCCACTTT. It translates to CASSQARQSYNSPLHF.

The rearrangement links TRBV27 to TRBJ1-2; TRBD1 matches at 9 bases. The CDR3 totals 15 residues. The V segment lost 3 bases and the J segment 3 bases; nucleotides outside the gene matches: 5. Germline CDR1 MNHEY, CDR2 SMNVEV (reference sequence). The CDR3 coding sequence is TGTGCCAGCAGTTTTACAGGGGGCTTTGACTATGGCTACACCTTC. It is translated as CASSFTGGFDYGYTF.

The rearrangement links TRBV5-6 to TRBJ1-1; D unresolved. The CDR3 loop spans 11 amino acids. V was clipped by 2 bases and J by 7 bases, with 6 bases between them. From germline, CDR1 is SGHDT and CDR2 YYEEEE. The CDR3 coding sequence is TGTGCCAGCAGCTTCGGGATTGAAGCTTTCTTT. Protein sequence: CASSFGIEAFF.

Details on this clone: The sample carries other DNA sequences with the same CDR3. V usage is TRBV28 and J usage is TRBJ2-1; maybe TRBD1 (6 bases). V gave up 4 bases and J gave up 4 bases, with 8 bases separating them. CDR1 is MDHEN, CDR2 SYDVKM, per germline. CDR3 size: 13 residues. The CDR3 bases are TGTGCCAGCAGTTCAAGGGGGTACAATGAGCAGTTCTTC. Translated, it gives CASSSRGYNEQFF.

The chain uses TRBV28 and TRBJ1-4; TRBD1 agrees at 7 bases. V lost 4 bases to trimming and J lost 4 bases; unmatched junction nucleotides: 21. CDR3 length equals 20 residues. Germline V gene sequence: CDR1 MDHEN, CDR2 SYDVKM. The CDR3 reads CASSSPSNQPYQGVNEKLFF. CDR3 in DNA: TGTGCCAGCAGTTCCCCCAGCAACCAACCATATCAGGGGGTTAATGAAAAACTGTTTTTT.

CDR3 residues: CASRGQSYGYTF. The CDR3 DNA follows: TGTGCCAGTAGGGGACAGAGCTATGGCTACACCTTC. V usage is TRBV19 and J usage is TRBJ1-2; 7 bases align to TRBD1. CDR3 size: 12 residues. Germline CDR1 and CDR2: LNHDA and SQIVND (reference sequence). Trimming at V came to 6 bases and at J to 4 bases, leaving 2 bases not matched to a gene.

CDR3 nucleotides: TGTGCCAGCGCCCCGAGAGCTCCTGGAAACACCATATATTTT. Translation: CASAPRAPGNTIYF. The chain links TRBV19 to TRBJ1-3, with D unresolved. With 9 bases removed from V and 2 bases from J, the gap between germline ends came to 14 bases. There are 14 residues in the CDR3. Germline V CDR1 and CDR2: LNHDA, SQIVND (reference sequence).

The chain links TRBV9 to TRBJ2-1, with D tentatively TRBD1 (6 bases). CDR3 length: 16 amino acids. V was shortened by 4 bases and J by 7 bases, with 21 bases between the two germline ends. From germline, CDR1 is SGDLS and CDR2 YYNGEE. The chain's CDR3 is CASSPDTTGPKNEQFF. CDR3 bases: TGTGCCAGCAGCCCGGATACGACAGGTCCAAAAAATGAGCAGTTCTTC.

CDR3 amino acids: CASSKGQQFNQPQHF. In nucleotides, the CDR3 is TGTGCCAGTAGTAAGGGACAGCAGTTCAATCAGCCCCAGCATTTT. The rearrangement uses TRBV19 and TRBJ1-5; TRBD1 matches at 7 bases. The CDR3 consists of 15 residues. V lost 4 bases to trimming and J lost 3 bases; unmatched junction nucleotides: 6. Looked up from germline, CDR1 is LNHDA and CDR2 is SQIVND (reference sequence).

This chain joins TRBV10-3 and TRBJ2-1; D perhaps matches TRBD1 (5 bases). CDR3 length: 16 residues. V was trimmed by 4 bases and J by 0 bases, leaving 13 bases between them. From germline, CDR1 is ENHRY and CDR2 SYGVKD. The CDR3 nucleotides read TGTGCCATCAGTGGCCTAGGGGTGAGCTCCTACAATGAGCAGTTCTTC. Amino acids: CAISGLGVSSYNEQFF.

The rearrangement links TRBV28 to TRBJ1-1; D is uncertain. The V gene's germline CDR1 is MDHEN and CDR2 SYDVKM. V lost 6 bases and J 0 bases, leaving 11 bases between the germline ends. The CDR3 contains 14 residues. The CDR3 bases are TGTGCCAGCAGACCCAGGTTACTGAACACTGAAGCTTTCTTT. It encodes CASRPRLLNTEAFF.

This clone was recorded many times. The chain joins TRBV6-6 to TRBJ2-7; 7 bases line up with TRBD2. CDR3 size: 15 residues. V shed 6 bases and J 1 base; nucleotides not matched to a gene: 9. Germline loops: CDR1 MNHNY, CDR2 SVGAGI (reference sequence). CDR3 region: CASRPQSGKSYEQYF. The DNA for the CDR3 is TGTGCCAGCAGGCCGCAAAGCGGGAAGTCCTACGAGCAGTACTTC.

CDR3 coding DNA: TGTGCCAGCAGCTTTGTAGGGGGTCCCGTTGAAGCTTTCTTT. Its protein is CASSFVGGPVEAFF. The chain is built from TRBV7-2 and TRBJ1-1, with D perhaps matching TRBD1 (6 bases). The CDR3 runs to 14 residues. Germline CDR1 SGHTA, CDR2 FQGNSA. V gave up 3 bases and J gave up 7 bases, with 15 bases separating them.